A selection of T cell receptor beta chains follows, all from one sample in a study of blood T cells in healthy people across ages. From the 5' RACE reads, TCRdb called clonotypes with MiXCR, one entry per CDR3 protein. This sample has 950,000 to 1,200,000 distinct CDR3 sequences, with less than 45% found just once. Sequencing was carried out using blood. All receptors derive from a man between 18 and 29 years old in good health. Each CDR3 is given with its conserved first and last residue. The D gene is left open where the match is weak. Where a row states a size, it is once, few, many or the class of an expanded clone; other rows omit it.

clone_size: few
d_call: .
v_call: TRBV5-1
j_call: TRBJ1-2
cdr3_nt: TGCGCCAGCACCTCCCCTACTGGCTACACCTTC
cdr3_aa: CASTSPTGYTF

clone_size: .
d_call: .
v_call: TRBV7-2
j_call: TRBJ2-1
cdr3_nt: TGTGCCAGCAGCTTGTTCGGGCAGAACACCTACAATGAGCAGTTCTTC
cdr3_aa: CASSLFGQNTYNEQFF

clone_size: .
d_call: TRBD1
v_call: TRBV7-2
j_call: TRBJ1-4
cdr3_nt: TGTGCCAGCAGCCTGGACAGGGTCGCTAATGAAAAACTGTTTTTT
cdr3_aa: CASSLDRVANEKLFF

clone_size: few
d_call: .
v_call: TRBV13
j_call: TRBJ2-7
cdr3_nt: TGTGCCAGCAGCTTAGAAGGGTTCGGCACCTACGAGCAGTACTTC
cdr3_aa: CASSLEGFGTYEQYF

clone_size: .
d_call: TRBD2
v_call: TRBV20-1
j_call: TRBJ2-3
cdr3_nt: TGCAGTGCTACCCATGCCGGGACTAGCGGGCCCCGGGCAGATACGCAGTATTTT
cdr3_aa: CSATHAGTSGPRADTQYF

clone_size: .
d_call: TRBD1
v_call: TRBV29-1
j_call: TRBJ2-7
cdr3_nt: TGCAGCGTTAGGGACAGGGCCCCATCCTACGAGCAGTACTTC
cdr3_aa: CSVRDRAPSYEQYF

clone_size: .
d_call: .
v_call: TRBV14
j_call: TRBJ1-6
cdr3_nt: TGTGCCAGCAGCCAAGGGATTCGGGATTCACCCCTCCACTTT
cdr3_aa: CASSQGIRDSPLHF

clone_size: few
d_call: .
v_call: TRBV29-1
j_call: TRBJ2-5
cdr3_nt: TGCAGCGTTGAACAGGGTAGTTACAATGAGCAGTACTTC
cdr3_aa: CSVEQGSYNEQYF

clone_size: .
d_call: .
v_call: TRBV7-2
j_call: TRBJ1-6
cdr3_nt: TGTGCCAGCAGCTTAGGAGGGCAGGGAGGTTCACCCCTCCACTTT
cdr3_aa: CASSLGGQGGSPLHF

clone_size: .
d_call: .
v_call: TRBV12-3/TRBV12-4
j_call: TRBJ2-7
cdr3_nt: TGTGCCAGCAGTTTAGGCATAAATGAGCAGTACTTC
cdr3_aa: CASSLGINEQYF

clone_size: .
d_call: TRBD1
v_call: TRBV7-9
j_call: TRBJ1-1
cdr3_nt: TGTGCCAGCAGCCCCTTAGACAGGGGAGGGCTGAACACTGAAGCTTTCTTT
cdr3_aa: CASSPLDRGGLNTEAFF

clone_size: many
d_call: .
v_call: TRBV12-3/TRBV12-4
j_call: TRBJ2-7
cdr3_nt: TGTGCCAGCAGTCCGGGACTCTCCTACGAGCAGTACTTC
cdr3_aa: CASSPGLSYEQYF

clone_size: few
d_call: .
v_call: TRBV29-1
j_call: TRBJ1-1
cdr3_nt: TGCAGCGTTGAAGTACAGCAGAACACTGAAGCTTTCTTT
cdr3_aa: CSVEVQQNTEAFF

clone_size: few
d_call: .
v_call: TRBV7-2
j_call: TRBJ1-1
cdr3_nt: TGTGCCAGCAGCTTAGGGACAGAGATAATTGAAGCTTTCTTT
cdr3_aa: CASSLGTEIIEAFF

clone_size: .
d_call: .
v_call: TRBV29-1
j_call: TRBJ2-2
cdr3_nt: TGCAGCGTTGTGCGTCCTAACACCGGGGAGCTGTTTTTT
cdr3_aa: CSVVRPNTGELFF

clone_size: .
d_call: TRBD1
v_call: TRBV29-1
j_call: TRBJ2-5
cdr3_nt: TGCAGCGTCGGGGAGGACAGGGCTCAGACCCAGTACTTC
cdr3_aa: CSVGEDRAQTQYF

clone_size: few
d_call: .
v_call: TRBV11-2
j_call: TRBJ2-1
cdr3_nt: TGTGCCAGCATTAGGAGCTCCTACAATGAGCAGTTCTTC
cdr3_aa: CASIRSSYNEQFF

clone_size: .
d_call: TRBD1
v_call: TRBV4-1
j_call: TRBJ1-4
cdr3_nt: TGCGCCAGCAGCCACCCAGGGGGGCGAAGGGAAACTAATGAAAAACTGTTTTTT
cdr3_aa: CASSHPGGRRETNEKLFF

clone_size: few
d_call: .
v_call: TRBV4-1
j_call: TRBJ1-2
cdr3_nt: TGCGCCACCCAAGGGGCAGGGATCTATGGCTACACCTTC
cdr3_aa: CATQGAGIYGYTF

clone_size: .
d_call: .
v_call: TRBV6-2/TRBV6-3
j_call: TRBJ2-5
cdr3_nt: TGTGCCAGCAGTTACAGGCAGGGTCCAGAGACCCAGTACTTC
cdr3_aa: CASSYRQGPETQYF

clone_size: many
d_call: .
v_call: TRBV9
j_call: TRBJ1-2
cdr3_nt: TGTGCCAGCAGCGGTTCTGGCTACACCTTC
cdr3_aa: CASSGSGYTF

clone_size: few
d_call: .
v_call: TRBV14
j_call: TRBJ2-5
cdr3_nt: TGTGCCAGCAGCCATGGGGGTCGGAGTGAGCAGTACTTC
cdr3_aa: CASSHGGRSEQYF

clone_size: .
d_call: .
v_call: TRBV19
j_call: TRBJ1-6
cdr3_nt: TGTGCCAGTAGTGACCCCCCAAAACCCCTCCACTTT
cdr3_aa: CASSDPPKPLHF

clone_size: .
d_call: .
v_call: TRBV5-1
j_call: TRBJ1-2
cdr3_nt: TGCGCCAGCAGCCCAAACAGGGTTAGATATGGCTACACCTTC
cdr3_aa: CASSPNRVRYGYTF

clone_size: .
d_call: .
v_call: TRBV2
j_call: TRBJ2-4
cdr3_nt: TGTGCCAGCAGTGAGGATCCGGGCGCCGTAAACATTCAGTACTTC
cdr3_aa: CASSEDPGAVNIQYF

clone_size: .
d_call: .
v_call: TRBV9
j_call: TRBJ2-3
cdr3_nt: TGTGCCAGCAGCGTAGATGGCTACCGCACAGATACGCAGTATTTT
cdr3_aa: CASSVDGYRTDTQYF

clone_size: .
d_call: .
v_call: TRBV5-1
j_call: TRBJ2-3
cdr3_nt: TGCGCCAGCAGCTTGGTACCGACTAGCACAGATACGCAGTATTTT
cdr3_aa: CASSLVPTSTDTQYF

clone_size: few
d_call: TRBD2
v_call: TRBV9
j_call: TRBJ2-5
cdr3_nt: TGTGCCAGCAGCGTAGCGGGACTACCCCAGGAGACCCAGTACTTC
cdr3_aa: CASSVAGLPQETQYF

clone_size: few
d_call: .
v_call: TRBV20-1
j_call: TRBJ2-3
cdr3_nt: TGCAGTGCTAGAGATGTAGTTCTCGCAGATACGCAGTATTTT
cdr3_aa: CSARDVVLADTQYF

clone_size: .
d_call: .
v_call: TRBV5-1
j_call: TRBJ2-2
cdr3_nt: TGCGCCAGCAGCGAAATAACCACCGGGGAGCTGTTTTTT
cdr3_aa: CASSEITTGELFF

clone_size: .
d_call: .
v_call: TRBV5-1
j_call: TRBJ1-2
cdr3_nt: TGCGCCAGCAGCTTCCATCCGGGGAACCACTATGGCTACACCTTC
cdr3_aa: CASSFHPGNHYGYTF

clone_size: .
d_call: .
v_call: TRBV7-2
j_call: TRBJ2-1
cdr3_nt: TGTGCCAGCAGCCTAGGTGGGCGTGTGTACCAAGAGACCCAGTTCTTC
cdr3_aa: CASSLGGRVYQETQFF